This T cell receptor beta chain was identified in a study of blood T cell repertoires in COVID-19. For the study at large: The United States, Italy and Spain were the sources of the acute and convalescent COVID-19 samples. T cells, B-cell-depleted T cells, or PBMCs provided the cDNA or gDNA that served as material.

In the original processing: Estimates of nucleated cell counts were drawn from the amplification of reference gene primers. Some clones are missing from TCRdb's copy, which holds only in-frame ones; the method was immunoSEQ multiplex PCR. D and trimming come from the DNA, and the V and J calls and clone size come from that table. The sample consists of more than 250,000 clones, around 82% of them appearing once. From germline, CDR1 is MNHEY and CDR2 SVGAGI. Trimming removed 6 bases from V and 2 bases from J; junction bases left unmatched: 6. This CDR3 region has 14 residues. This TCR derives from a human donor in a cohort sampled during active COVID-19. This chain links TRBV6-5 with TRBJ1-1; 7 bases map to TRBD1. Input material: peripheral blood. DNA of the CDR3: TGTGCCAGCAGCCCGAGGGGGCGCAACACTGAAGCTTTCTTT. This sequence encodes CASSPRGRNTEAFF.